What follows describes a single T cell receptor beta chain. The antigen remains unidentified. Amplification used 60 Vbeta primers and 13 Jbeta primers. Libraries were prepared by immunoSEQ multiplex PCR; TCRdb keeps only in-frame clonotypes and omits some of them. This sample's table has 130,000 to 150,000 clones. The data belong to a study of cytomegalovirus exposure and HLA in healthy donors. Regarding the study as a whole: In vitro assays verified that a few CMV-associated chains recognized CMV antigens specifically.

Every donor was a healthy person donating bone marrow. Germline CDR1 and CDR2: SNHLY and FYNNEI. The CDR3 loop spans 13 amino acids. Trimming removed 5 bases at V and 3 bases at J, with 8 bases between. The specimen sequenced was PBMCs. The TCR originated in a man aged 35-49 years in good health and CMV-seronegative. The gene calls are TRBV2 and TRBJ2-1; D is possibly TRBD2 (6 bases). The CDR3 region is CASSWGLYNEQFF. The CDR3 coding sequence is TGTGCCAGCAGTTGGGGACTCTACAATGAGCAGTTCTTC.